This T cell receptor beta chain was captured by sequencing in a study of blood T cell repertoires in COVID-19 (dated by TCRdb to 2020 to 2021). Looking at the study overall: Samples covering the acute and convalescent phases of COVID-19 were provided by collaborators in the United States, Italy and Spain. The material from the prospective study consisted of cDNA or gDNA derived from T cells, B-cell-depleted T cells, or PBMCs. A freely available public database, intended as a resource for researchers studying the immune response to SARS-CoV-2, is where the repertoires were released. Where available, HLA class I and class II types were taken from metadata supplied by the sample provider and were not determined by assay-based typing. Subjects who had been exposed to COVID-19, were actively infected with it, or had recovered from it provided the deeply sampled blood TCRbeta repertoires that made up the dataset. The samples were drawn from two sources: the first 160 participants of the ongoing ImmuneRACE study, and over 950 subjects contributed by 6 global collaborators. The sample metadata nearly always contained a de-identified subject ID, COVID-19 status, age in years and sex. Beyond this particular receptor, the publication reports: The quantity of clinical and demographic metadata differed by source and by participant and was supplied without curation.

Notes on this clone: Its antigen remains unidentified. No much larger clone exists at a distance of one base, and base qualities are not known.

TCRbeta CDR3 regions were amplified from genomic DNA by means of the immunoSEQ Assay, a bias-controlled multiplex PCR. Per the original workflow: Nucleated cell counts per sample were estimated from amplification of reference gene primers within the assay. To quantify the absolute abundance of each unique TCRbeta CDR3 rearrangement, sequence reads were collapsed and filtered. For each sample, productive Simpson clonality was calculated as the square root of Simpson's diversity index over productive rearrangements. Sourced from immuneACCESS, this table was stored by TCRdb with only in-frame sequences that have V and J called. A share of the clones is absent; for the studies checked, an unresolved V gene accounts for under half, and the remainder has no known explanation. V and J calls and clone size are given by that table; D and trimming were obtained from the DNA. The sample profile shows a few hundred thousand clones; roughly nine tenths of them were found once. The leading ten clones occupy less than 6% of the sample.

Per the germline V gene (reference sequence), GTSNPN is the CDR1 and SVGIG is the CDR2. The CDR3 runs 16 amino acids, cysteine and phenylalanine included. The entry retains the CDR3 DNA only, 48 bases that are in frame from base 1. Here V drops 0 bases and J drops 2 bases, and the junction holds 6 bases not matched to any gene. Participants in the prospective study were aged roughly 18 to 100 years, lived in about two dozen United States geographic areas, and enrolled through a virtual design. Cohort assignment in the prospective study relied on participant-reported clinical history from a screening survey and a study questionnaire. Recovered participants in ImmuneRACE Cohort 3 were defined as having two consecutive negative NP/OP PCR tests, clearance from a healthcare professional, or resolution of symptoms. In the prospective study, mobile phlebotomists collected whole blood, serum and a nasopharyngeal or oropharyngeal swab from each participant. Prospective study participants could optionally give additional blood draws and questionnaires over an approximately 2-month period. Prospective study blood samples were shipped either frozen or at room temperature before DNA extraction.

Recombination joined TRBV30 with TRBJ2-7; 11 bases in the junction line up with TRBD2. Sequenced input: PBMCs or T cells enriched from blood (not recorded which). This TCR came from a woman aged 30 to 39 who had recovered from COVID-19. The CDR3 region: CAWSVVSGGAPYEQYF. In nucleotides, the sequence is TGTGCCTGGAGTGTGGTTAGCGGGGGGGCCCCCTACGAGCAGTACTTC.